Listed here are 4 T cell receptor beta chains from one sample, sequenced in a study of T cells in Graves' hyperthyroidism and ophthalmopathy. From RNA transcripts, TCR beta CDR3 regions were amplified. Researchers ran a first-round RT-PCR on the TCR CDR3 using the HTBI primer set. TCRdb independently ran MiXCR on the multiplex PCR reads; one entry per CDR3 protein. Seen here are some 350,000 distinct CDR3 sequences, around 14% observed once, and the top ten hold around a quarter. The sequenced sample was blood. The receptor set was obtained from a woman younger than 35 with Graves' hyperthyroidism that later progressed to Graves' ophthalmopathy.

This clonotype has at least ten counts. DNA for the CDR3: TGTGCCAGCAGGGACAGGCGGAACACTGAAGCTTTCTTT. It is translated as CASRDRRNTEAFF. The chain links TRBV12-3 or TRBV12-4 to TRBJ1-1, with 7 bases fitting TRBD1. The junction had 2 bases not matched to a gene; V was cut back by 6 bases and J by 1 base. This CDR3 is built from 13 residues.

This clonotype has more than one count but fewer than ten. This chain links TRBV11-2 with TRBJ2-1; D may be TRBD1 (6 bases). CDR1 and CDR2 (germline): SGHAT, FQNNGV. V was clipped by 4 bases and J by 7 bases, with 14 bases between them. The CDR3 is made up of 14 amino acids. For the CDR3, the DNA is TGTGCCAGCAGCTCACACAGGGATTATAATGAGCAGTTCTTC. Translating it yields CASSSHRDYNEQFF.

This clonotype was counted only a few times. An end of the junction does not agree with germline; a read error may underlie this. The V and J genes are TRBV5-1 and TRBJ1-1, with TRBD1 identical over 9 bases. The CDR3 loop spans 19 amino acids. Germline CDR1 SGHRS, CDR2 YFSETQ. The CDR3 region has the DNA TGCGCCAGCAGCTTGAAATCCGGGACAGGGATAATTGGGGGCACTGGAGCTTTCTTT. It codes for CASSLKSGTGIIGGTGAFF.

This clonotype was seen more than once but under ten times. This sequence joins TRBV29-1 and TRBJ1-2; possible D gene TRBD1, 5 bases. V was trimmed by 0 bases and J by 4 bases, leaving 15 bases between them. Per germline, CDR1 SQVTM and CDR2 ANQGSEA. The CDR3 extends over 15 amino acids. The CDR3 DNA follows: TGCAGCGTTGAAGATCCCACGACAGCCTCCTATGGCTACACCTTC. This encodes CSVEDPTTASYGYTF.